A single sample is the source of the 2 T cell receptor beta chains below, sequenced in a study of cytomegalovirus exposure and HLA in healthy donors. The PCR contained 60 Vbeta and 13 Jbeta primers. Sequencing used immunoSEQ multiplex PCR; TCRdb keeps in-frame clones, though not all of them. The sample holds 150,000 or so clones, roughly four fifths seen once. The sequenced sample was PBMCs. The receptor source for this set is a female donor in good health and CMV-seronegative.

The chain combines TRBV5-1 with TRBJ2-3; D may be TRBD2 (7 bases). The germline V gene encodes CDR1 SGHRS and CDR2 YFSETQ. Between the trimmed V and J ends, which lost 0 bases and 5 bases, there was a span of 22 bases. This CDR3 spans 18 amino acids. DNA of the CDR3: TGCGCCAGCAGCTTGGGTCGTTTCGGCGGGGGCCGCGTAGATACGCAGTATTTT. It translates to CASSLGRFGGGRVDTQYF.

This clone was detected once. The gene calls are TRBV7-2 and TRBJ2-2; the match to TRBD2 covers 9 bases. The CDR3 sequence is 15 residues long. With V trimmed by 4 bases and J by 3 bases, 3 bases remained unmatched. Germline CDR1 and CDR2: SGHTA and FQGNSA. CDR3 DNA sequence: TGTGCCAGCAGCTCCACTAGCGGGTACACCGGGGAGCTGTTTTTT. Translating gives CASSSTSGYTGELFF.